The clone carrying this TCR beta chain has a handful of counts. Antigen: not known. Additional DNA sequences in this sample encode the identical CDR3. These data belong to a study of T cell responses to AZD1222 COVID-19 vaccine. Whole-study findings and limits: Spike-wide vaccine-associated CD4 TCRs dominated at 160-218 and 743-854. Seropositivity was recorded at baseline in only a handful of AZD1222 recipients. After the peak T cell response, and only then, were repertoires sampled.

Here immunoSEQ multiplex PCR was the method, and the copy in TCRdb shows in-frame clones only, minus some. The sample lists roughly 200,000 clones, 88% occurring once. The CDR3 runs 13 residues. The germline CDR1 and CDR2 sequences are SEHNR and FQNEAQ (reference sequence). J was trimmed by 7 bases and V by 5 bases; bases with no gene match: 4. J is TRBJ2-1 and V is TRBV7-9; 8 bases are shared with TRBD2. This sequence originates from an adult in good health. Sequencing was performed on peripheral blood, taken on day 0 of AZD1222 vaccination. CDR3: CASSASGGNEQFF. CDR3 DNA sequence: TGTGCCAGCAGCGCCAGCGGGGGTAATGAGCAGTTCTTC.